This is a list of T cell receptor beta chains from one sample in a study of CD8+CD57+ T cells in acquired aplastic anemia. TCRdb redid the calling of the reads with MiXCR, one entry per CDR3 protein. The sample carries around 180,000 distinct CDR3 sequences, around 66% recorded once. Sequencing was performed on sorted CD4+, CD8+, or CD8+CD57+ T cells (not recorded which) from PBMCs. These receptors originate from a human donor with severe aplastic anemia or a healthy control (not recorded which). Each CDR3 is given without its conserved first and last residue. Clone size is not always given. Where it is, it says once, few, many or a class for expanded clones.

abundance	j_gene	v_gene	CDR3aa
many	TRBJ2-2	TRBV6-5	ASSYSAASGELF
-	TRBJ2-5	TRBV5-5	ASSSGRGEETQY
many	TRBJ2-3	TRBV19	ASSPVQGYTDTQY
-	TRBJ1-5	TRBV5-6	ASSLGGYQPQH
-	TRBJ2-7	TRBV10-1	ASSRTRTGGYEQY
-	TRBJ1-2	TRBV5-1	ASSLAPDRDGYT
-	TRBJ2-5	TRBV4-1	ASSQEQGEETQY
-	TRBJ2-7	TRBV15	ATREAGGSYEQY
many	TRBJ1-5	TRBV6-5	ASSPVGSNQPQH
-	TRBJ1-2	TRBV24-1	ATSDQTGGGYT
once	TRBJ2-5	TRBV24-1	ATSDGAGETQY
-	TRBJ1-5	TRBV24-1	ATSGLRGPSNQPQH
-	TRBJ1-4	TRBV7-9	ASSSFGQGDNEKLF
-	TRBJ2-3	TRBV24-1	ATSHTSGGTDTQY
-	TRBJ2-3	TRBV7-4	ASSLWGGTGSDTQY
many	TRBJ2-3	TRBV19	ASSILPGDIADTQY
-	TRBJ2-3	TRBV24-1	ATKTSPGGTDTQY
few	TRBJ1-5	TRBV19	ASSPWQGGNQPQH
-	TRBJ1-2	TRBV9	ASSSDRGLGGYT
-	TRBJ1-1	TRBV7-9	ASTLLSEAF
-	TRBJ2-1	TRBV20-1	SVRSSGSYNEQF
many	TRBJ1-5	TRBV4-2	ASSQEHRGYQPQH
-	TRBJ1-1	TRBV7-2	ASSLDIRVTQAF
once	TRBJ1-5	TRBV7-2	ASSSSGGMGNQPQH
-	TRBJ2-3	TRBV7-3	ASSPGWGTDTQY
many	TRBJ2-2	TRBV19	ASKAGELF
few	TRBJ1-2	TRBV9	ASSAGDGGYGYT
few	TRBJ2-7	TRBV29-1	SSVGIAYEQY
-	TRBJ2-7	TRBV7-6	ASTPPGGGGPYEQY
few	TRBJ1-5	TRBV7-2	ASHSGGSNQPQH
few	TRBJ1-5	TRBV19	ASTPGQFSQPQH
-	TRBJ2-7	TRBV7-8	ASSLGGTGAEQY
once	TRBJ1-2	TRBV24-1	ATSEPHPGYT
many	TRBJ1-6	TRBV19	ASCPDTGVNSPLH
-	TRBJ2-7	TRBV19	ASSHGGYEQY
-	TRBJ2-1	TRBV12-3/TRBV12-4	ASSLEGLASGGQF
-	TRBJ2-2	TRBV5-1	ASSLEPTSAGELF
few	TRBJ2-1	TRBV30	AWRVEGQIYPNEQF
-	TRBJ1-3	TRBV19	ASSGTERNTIY
-	TRBJ1-2	TRBV9	ASSVGFGTGDGYT
few	TRBJ2-5	TRBV7-2	ASSARTGAIQETQY
once	TRBJ1-6	TRBV9	ASSVGPGVSSYNSPLH
-	TRBJ2-7	TRBV19	ASSPVRELTEQY
-	TRBJ1-3	TRBV13	ASSLGFRDSGNTIY
-	TRBJ2-1	TRBV15	ATSGTPGGLNEQF
-	TRBJ2-7	TRBV10-3	AISGISGAVQY
-	TRBJ2-5	TRBV20-1	SASRRGTSGGGPQETQY
-	TRBJ2-7	TRBV2	ASSVVSSYEQY
-	TRBJ2-1	TRBV7-2	ASDTPGLAGYNEQF